The 26 T cell receptor beta chains listed next were all sequenced from one sample in a study of cytomegalovirus exposure and HLA in healthy donors. The study ran its PCR with 60 Vbeta and 13 Jbeta primers. The table came from immunoSEQ multiplex PCR; TCRdb's copy has only in-frame clones and leaves some out. This table has about 120,000 clones, roughly 83% appearing once. The specimen was PBMCs. These TCRs come from a man aged 25 to 40 in good health and CMV-seropositive.

The chain uses TRBV18 and TRBJ2-5, with 8 bases aligning to TRBD2. The CDR3 covers 16 residues. Germline assignment: CDR1 KGHSH and CDR2 LQKENI. V lost 3 bases and J lost 7; bases outside the gene matches: 13. In nucleotides, the CDR3 is TGTGCCAGCTCACCTAATTCCGGGACTAGGTCCGGGACCCAGTACTTC. Its protein is CASSPNSGTRSGTQYF.

The rearrangement joins TRBV30 to TRBJ1-5; no definite D call. V was trimmed by 1 base and J by 2 bases, leaving 9 bases between them. Germline lookup yields CDR1 GTSNPN and CDR2 SVGIG (reference sequence). The CDR3 is 14 residues long. CDR3 DNA sequence: TGTGCCTGGAGTGGAGGGATGGGCAATCAGCCCCAGCATTTT. This codes for CAWSGGMGNQPQHF.

The J gene is TRBJ1-6, the V gene TRBV30; a weak D match, TRBD1 (5 bases). This CDR3 region has 15 residues. V was cut by 5 bases and J by 6 bases, with 17 bases left in between. CDR1 and CDR2 from the germline V gene are GTSNPN and SVGIG (reference sequence). The CDR3 DNA follows: TGTGCCTGGGGTGGGGACTTCGGCCCTAATTCACCCCTCCACTTT. It translates to CAWGGDFGPNSPLHF.

This clone was detected only once. The gene calls are TRBV11-2 and TRBJ2-7; tentatively, D is TRBD1 (6 bases). From germline, CDR1 is SGHAT and CDR2 FQNNGV. With 4 bases removed from V and 1 base from J, the gap between germline ends came to 11 bases. The CDR3 length is 14 residues. The CDR3 region is CASSSYRDSYEQYF. The DNA for the CDR3 is TGTGCCAGCAGCTCATACAGGGATTCCTACGAGCAGTACTTC.

The J gene is TRBJ2-3, the V gene TRBV4-3; 9 nucleotides match TRBD2. Germline CDR1 is LGHNA and CDR2 is YSLEER. The CDR3 spans 15 residues. The V gene end was trimmed by 4 bases and the J gene end by 4 bases; junction bases not matched to a gene: 6. The CDR3 is CASSLNAGGADTQYF. In DNA form, the CDR3 reads TGCGCCAGCAGCCTCAATGCGGGGGGGGCAGATACGCAGTATTTT.

The V and J genes are TRBV12-1 and TRBJ1-4. TRBV12-1 is labeled a pseudogene. This CDR3 has 15 amino acids. Written as DNA, the CDR3 is TGTGCCAGCAACACCACGAAGGAGGGCTGTGAAAAACTGTTTTTT. It yields the protein CASNTTKEGCEKLFF.

This sequence joins TRBV18 and TRBJ1-2; 10 nucleotides agree with TRBD1. With V trimmed by 3 bases and J by 0 bases, 4 bases remained unmatched. The CDR3 runs to 16 residues. Germline values: CDR1 KGHSH, CDR2 LQKENI. CDR3 in amino acids: CASSPLGQGANYGYTF. The CDR3, as DNA: TGTGCCAGCTCACCCCTTGGACAGGGGGCTAACTATGGCTACACCTTC.

This rearrangement joins TRBV7-2 to TRBJ2-3, with 12 bases that match TRBD2. V shed 3 bases, J shed 6 bases, and the junction held 4 bases outside the gene matches. This CDR3 contains 15 residues. Germline V gives CDR1 SGHTA, CDR2 FQGNSA. CDR3 protein: CASSLTSGSFDTQYF. The CDR3, as DNA: TGTGCCAGCAGCTTGACTAGCGGGAGTTTCGATACGCAGTATTTT.

As concerns this clone: The sample holds other DNA sequences that translate to the same CDR3. This rearrangement joins TRBV6-6 to TRBJ2-1; possible D gene TRBD2, 6 bases. V lost 5 bases, J lost 8 bases, and 19 bases lay in between. CDR1 is MNHNY, CDR2 SVGAGI, per germline (reference sequence). This CDR3 comprises 15 residues. CDR3: CASSPAASVGDEQFF. Written as DNA, the CDR3 is TGTGCCAGCAGTCCCGCGGCTAGCGTCGGGGATGAGCAGTTCTTC.

The chain recombines TRBV5-4 with TRBJ1-2; maybe TRBD1 (6 bases). The germline V gene encodes CDR1 SGHNT and CDR2 YYREEE (reference sequence). Trimming stripped 4 bases from V and 4 bases from J, with 8 bases between. The CDR3 length is 12 residues. The CDR3 protein is CASSLDSYGYTF. CDR3 nucleotides: TGTGCCAGCAGCCTGGACAGCTATGGCTACACCTTC.

The rearrangement joins TRBV6-5 to TRBJ2-5; 8 bases match TRBD1. The CDR3 has 15 amino acids. Trimming removed 3 bases from V and 4 bases from J; junction bases left unmatched: 7. Germline-derived CDR1 and CDR2 are MNHEY and SVGAGI. This CDR3 is CASSYWTGSGETQYF. CDR3 DNA: TGTGCCAGCAGTTATTGGACAGGGTCGGGAGAGACCCAGTACTTC.

The V gene is TRBV9, the J gene TRBJ2-5; 7 positions agree with TRBD1. This CDR3 contains 14 residues. Germline-derived CDR1 and CDR2 are SGDLS and YYNGEE. V dropped 4 bases and J dropped 5; count of bases not matched to a gene: 8. CDR3 in amino acids: CASSPGQTGETQYF. The CDR3 DNA sequence: TGTGCCAGCAGCCCCGGTCAGACAGGGGAGACCCAGTACTTC.

This clone was counted only a few times. The chain links TRBV7-9 to TRBJ2-5, with D perhaps TRBD1 (5 bases). Germline loops: CDR1 SEHNR, CDR2 FQNEAQ (reference sequence). V was clipped by 2 bases and J by 3 bases, with 13 bases between them. The CDR3 loop spans 15 amino acids. The CDR3 loop reads CASSLPKGREETQYF. The CDR3 DNA follows: TGTGCCAGCAGCTTACCCAAGGGGCGTGAAGAGACCCAGTACTTC. Full variable domain (rest looked up from reference TRBV7-9 and TRBJ2-5): DTGVSQNPRHKITKRGQNVTFRCDPISEHNRLYWYRQTLGQGPEFLTYFQNEAQLEKSRLLSDRFSAERPKGSFSTLEIQRTEQGDSAMYLCASSLPKGREETQYFGPGTRLLVL.

The chain joins TRBV25-1 to TRBJ1-1, with a tentative D call TRBD1 (6 bases). Trimming cost V 5 bases and J 1 base, with 11 bases left between them. The CDR3 extends over 14 amino acids. Looked up from germline, CDR1 is MGHDK and CDR2 is SYGVNS. The CDR3 loop is CASSLQGKNTEAFF. The CDR3 DNA follows: TGTGCCAGCAGTCTACAGGGAAAGAACACTGAAGCTTTCTTT.

The count of this clone is one. The junction shows a germline mismatch at one end, possibly a read error. This chain joins TRBV7-9 and TRBJ2-7; TRBD1 matches at 9 bases. The germline V gene encodes CDR1 SEHNR and CDR2 FQNEAQ (reference sequence). There are 17 residues in the CDR3. Here the CDR3 reads CSSSPWTGAALVHEQYF. In nucleotides, the CDR3 is TGTTCCAGCAGTCCGTGGACAGGGGCGGCATTGGTCCACGAGCAGTACTTC.

With respect to this clone: One end of the junction varies from germline; a read error may be responsible. The CDR3 DNA is TGTGCCAGCAGCTTTGAACAGGGCTCCTCCTACGAGCAGTACTTC. This gives the protein CASSFEQGSSYEQYF. The V and J genes are TRBV4-1 and TRBJ2-7, with D perhaps matching TRBD1 (6 bases). The CDR3 has 15 amino acids. CDR1 MGHRA and CDR2 YSYEKL come from the germline V gene.

The gene calls are TRBV18 and TRBJ1-3, with TRBD1 matching 7 bases. The CDR3 has 17 amino acids. V was clipped by 2 bases and J by 3 bases; unmatched bases: 10. Germline lookup yields CDR1 KGHSH and CDR2 LQKENI. CDR3 DNA: TGTGCCAGCTCACCAACGGGCTTACAGGGGAGTGGAAACACCATATATTTT. Its translation is CASSPTGLQGSGNTIYF.

This chain links TRBV5-1 with TRBJ2-5, with TRBD1 as a possible D gene (6 bases). From germline, CDR1 is SGHRS and CDR2 YFSETQ. This CDR3 region has 12 residues. V was trimmed by 2 bases and J by 4 bases, leaving 6 bases between them. DNA of the CDR3: TGCGCCAGCAGCTTACAGGGAGAGACCCAGTACTTC. As protein: CASSLQGETQYF.

This clone was seen a single time. J is TRBJ2-1 and V is TRBV6-6; 8 positions match TRBD1. The V segment lost 8 bases and the J segment 1 base; nucleotides outside the gene matches: 7. The CDR3 runs to 15 residues. Germline loops: CDR1 MNHNY, CDR2 SVGAGI (reference sequence). The CDR3 loop reads CASGGQGLSYNEQFF. The CDR3 DNA reads as TGTGCCAGCGGCGGACAGGGCCTTTCCTACAATGAGCAGTTCTTC.

The gene calls are TRBV6-4 and TRBJ2-7; D is possibly TRBD2 (5 bases). The germline V gene has CDR1 MRHNA and CDR2 SNTAGT. The CDR3 contains 14 residues. This CDR3 is CDSLGRGSAYEQYF. CDR3 coding DNA: TGTGACTCCTTGGGCCGGGGATCGGCCTACGAGCAGTACTTC.

This chain connects TRBV29-1 to TRBJ2-3, with D tentatively TRBD2 (6 bases). Germline CDR1 and CDR2: SQVTM and ANQGSEA. Trimming took off 7 bases at V and 0 bases at J, with 8 bases between the two ends. The CDR3 consists of 12 residues. CDR3 DNA sequence: TGCAGCGCCCGGGAGAGCACAGATACGCAGTATTTT. The encoded protein is CSARESTDTQYF.

The gene calls are TRBV4-3 and TRBJ1-2, with D perhaps TRBD1 (6 bases). The CDR3 sequence is 16 residues long. Trimming cost V 3 bases and J 3 bases, with 17 bases left between them. Germline V gene lookup returns CDR1 LGHNA and CDR2 YSLEER. In DNA form, the CDR3 reads TGCGCCAGCAGCCAGGGGCCGACAGGACTTTACTATGGCTACACCTTC. Its protein product is CASSQGPTGLYYGYTF.

In its sample, this clone was seen once. The genes are TRBV15 and TRBJ2-2, with no clear D. Germline assignment: CDR1 LNHNV and CDR2 YYDKDF (reference sequence). CDR3 length equals 13 residues. The germline V and J ends were trimmed by 0 bases and 6 bases, with 5 bases remaining between them. This CDR3 reads CATSRDQAGELFF. CDR3 bases: TGTGCCACCAGCAGAGATCAGGCCGGGGAGCTGTTTTTT.

This clone was found once. The chain recombines TRBV10-3 with TRBJ2-7; possibly TRBD2 for D (6 bases). CDR1 and CDR2 from the germline V gene are ENHRY and SYGVKD. The CDR3 is 15 residues long. The germline V and J ends were trimmed by 2 bases and 5 bases, with 16 bases remaining between them. The CDR3 loop reads CAISEPGLKTDEQYF. The CDR3, as DNA: TGTGCCATCAGTGAGCCGGGACTCAAAACGGACGAGCAGTACTTC.

This sequence joins TRBV6-5 and TRBJ2-4, with D possibly TRBD1 on 5 matching bases. This CDR3 contains 13 residues. The V end lost 3 bases, the J end lost 11 bases, and 14 bases lay between the germline ends. CDR1 is MNHEY and CDR2 is SVGAGI in the germline V gene. The CDR3 spells CASSYVGGAVQYF. The CDR3 nucleotides read TGTGCCAGCAGTTATGTTGGTGGGGCCGTTCAGTACTTC.

The CDR3 sequence: CASSSPEYGSPNTGELFF. In DNA, the CDR3 is TGTGCCAGCAGCTCTCCGGAGTACGGCTCCCCTAACACCGGGGAGCTGTTTTTT. The chain couples TRBV7-6 to TRBJ2-2; D gene uncertain. CDR1 and CDR2 from the germline V gene are SGHVS and FNYEAQ. The CDR3 contains 18 residues. V was pared by 4 bases and J by 2 bases, with 20 bases between.